The present TCR beta chain was sequenced within a study of cytomegalovirus exposure and HLA in healthy donors. This CDR3 contains 16 residues. The V end lost 8 bases, the J end lost 3 bases, and 22 bases lay between the germline ends. Germline V gene sequence: CDR1 LNHDA, CDR2 SQIVND (reference sequence). Both 60 Vbeta primers and 13 Jbeta primers went into the PCR. Assay used: immunoSEQ multiplex PCR; TCRdb lists only in-frame clones, some missing. The data show under 110,000 clones, 76% seen once. In nominal health when sampled, donors likely had unrecorded immune exposures nonetheless. This clone was seen a few times.

This sequence joins TRBV19 and TRBJ1-2; maybe TRBD1 (5 bases). The sequenced material came from PBMCs. The clonotype comes from a man aged 35 to 55 in good health and CMV-seronegative. CDR3: CASDFGVGRGDYGYTF. CDR3 nucleotide sequence: TGTGCCAGTGATTTCGGCGTGGGACGGGGGGACTATGGCTACACCTTC.